This T cell receptor beta chain derives from a study of control samples from healthy donors and cancer patients. V dropped 4 bases and J dropped 2 bases, with 10 bases sitting between them. Germline V CDR1 and CDR2: KGHDR, SFDVKD. The CDR3 is made up of 15 amino acids. TCRdb's table, derived via immunoSEQ multiplex PCR, lists solely in-frame clones and lacks some. The sample includes more than 100,000 clones, 75% to 95% of them seen just once. V usage is TRBV24-1 and J usage is TRBJ1-4; D unresolved. Sequencing was carried out using blood. The receptor was isolated from a man between 18 and 29 years old in good health. Here the CDR3 reads CATSDPRATNEKLFF. DNA for the CDR3: TGTGCCACCAGTGACCCCCGGGCTACTAATGAAAAACTGTTTTTT.